The clone carrying this T cell receptor beta chain occurred many times. TCRdb used MiXCR to reprocess the 5' RACE reads, holding one entry per CDR3 protein. Here the sample spans 70,000 to 75,000 distinct CDR3 sequences, less than 15% being singletons. CDR1 and CDR2 (germline): SGHAT, FQNNGV. The CDR3 length is 13 residues. Trimming stripped 8 bases from V and 4 bases from J, with 11 bases between. The data belong to a study of early T cells in non-severe SARS-CoV-2 infection. This clonotype originated in an adult who was a healthcare worker with PCR-confirmed SARS-CoV-2 infection or an uninfected control (not recorded which). Sequencing was performed on whole blood. This chain joins TRBV11-2 and TRBJ2-2, with D hard to call. CDR3 in DNA: TGTGCCAGCTTCCACATGAGCACCGGGGAGCTGTTTTTT. It yields the protein CASFHMSTGELFF.